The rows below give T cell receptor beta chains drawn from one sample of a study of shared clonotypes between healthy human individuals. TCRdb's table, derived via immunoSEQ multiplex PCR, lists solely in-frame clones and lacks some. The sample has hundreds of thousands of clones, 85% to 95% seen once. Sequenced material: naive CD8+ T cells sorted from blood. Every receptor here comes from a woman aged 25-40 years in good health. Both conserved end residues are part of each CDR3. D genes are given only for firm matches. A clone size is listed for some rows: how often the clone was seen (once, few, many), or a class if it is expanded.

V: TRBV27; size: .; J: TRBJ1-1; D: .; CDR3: CASSSPRRERPTEAFF; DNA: TGTGCCAGCAGTTCGCCGAGAAGGGAGAGGCCCACTGAAGCTTTCTTT
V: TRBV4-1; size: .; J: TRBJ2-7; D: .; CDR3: CASSQDRYGNSYEQYF; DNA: TGCGCCAGCAGCCAAGATCGTTACGGGAACTCCTACGAGCAGTACTTC
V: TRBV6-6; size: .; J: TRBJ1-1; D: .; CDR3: CASSTQATEAFF; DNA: TGTGCCAGCAGTACACAGGCAACTGAAGCTTTCTTT
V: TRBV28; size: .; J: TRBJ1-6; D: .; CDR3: CASSLWASSYNSPLHF; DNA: TGTGCCAGCAGTTTATGGGCGAGCTCCTATAATTCACCCCTCCACTTT
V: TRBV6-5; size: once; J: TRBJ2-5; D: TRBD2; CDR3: CASSMWGGYQETQYF; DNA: TGTGCCAGCAGTATGTGGGGGGGGTACCAAGAGACCCAGTACTTC
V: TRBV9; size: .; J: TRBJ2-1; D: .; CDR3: CASSGKKNEQFF; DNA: TGTGCCAGCAGCGGGAAAAAAAATGAGCAGTTCTTC
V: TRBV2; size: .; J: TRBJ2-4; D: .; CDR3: CASRDGLGQVYF; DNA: TGTGCCAGCAGGGACGGTTTAGGTCAAGTATACTTC
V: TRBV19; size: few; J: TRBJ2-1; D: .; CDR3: CASSIETNNEQFF; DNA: TGTGCCAGTAGTATAGAAACAAACAATGAGCAGTTCTTC
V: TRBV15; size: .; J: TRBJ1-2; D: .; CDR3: CATSHTPPRDIGGENYGYTF; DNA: TGTGCCACCAGCCACACCCCCCCGAGGGACATTGGTGGGGAGAACTATGGCTACACCTTC
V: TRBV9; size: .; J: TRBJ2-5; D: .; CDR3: CASSVWGYGQETQYF; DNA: TGTGCCAGCAGCGTATGGGGGTATGGCCAAGAGACCCAGTACTTC
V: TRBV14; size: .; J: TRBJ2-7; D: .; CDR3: CASSQGGGGSYEQYF; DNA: TGTGCCAGCAGCCAAGGGGGAGGGGGCTCCTACGAGCAGTACTTC
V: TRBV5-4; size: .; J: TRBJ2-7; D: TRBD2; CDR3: CASRNLAGRAYEQYF; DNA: TGTGCCAGCAGAAATCTAGCGGGCCGAGCCTACGAGCAGTACTTC
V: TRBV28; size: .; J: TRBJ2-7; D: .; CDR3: CASRGGGRDGYEQYF; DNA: TGTGCCAGCAGGGGCGGCGGCCGGGATGGGTACGAGCAGTACTTC
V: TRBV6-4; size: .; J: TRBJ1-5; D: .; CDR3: CARSNSPRPCIQPQHF; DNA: TGTGCCAGAAGTAACAGTCCGCGCCCCTGCATTCAGCCCCAGCATTTT
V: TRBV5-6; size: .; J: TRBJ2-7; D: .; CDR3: CASSFLSPYEQYF; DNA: TGTGCCAGCAGCTTTTTGAGCCCCTACGAGCAGTACTTC
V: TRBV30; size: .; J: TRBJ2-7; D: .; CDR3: CAWGGFSYEQYF; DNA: TGTGCCTGGGGGGGATTCTCCTACGAGCAGTACTTC
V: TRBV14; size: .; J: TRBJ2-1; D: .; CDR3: CASSHGGLNEQFF; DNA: TGTGCCAGCAGCCACGGGGGTTTGAATGAGCAGTTCTTC
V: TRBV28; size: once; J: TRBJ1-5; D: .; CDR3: CASSFGQSNQPQHF; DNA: TGTGCCAGCAGTTTCGGACAGAGCAATCAGCCCCAGCATTTT
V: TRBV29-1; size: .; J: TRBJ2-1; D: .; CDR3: CSVEGAGSNEQFF; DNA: TGCAGCGTTGAAGGGGCAGGGTCCAATGAGCAGTTCTTC
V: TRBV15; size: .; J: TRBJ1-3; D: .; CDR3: CATSRGGGAGNTIYF; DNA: TGTGCCACCAGCAGAGGTGGAGGAGCTGGAAACACCATATATTTT
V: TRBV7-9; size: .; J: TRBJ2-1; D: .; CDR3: CASSLALGGEQFF; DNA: TGTGCCAGCAGCTTAGCGTTGGGGGGTGAGCAGTTCTTC
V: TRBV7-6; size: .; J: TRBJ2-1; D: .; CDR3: CASSPNPRFNEQFF; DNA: TGTGCCAGCAGCCCCAACCCCAGGTTCAATGAGCAGTTCTTC
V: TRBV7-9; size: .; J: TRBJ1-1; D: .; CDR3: CASSLTDSLNTEAFF; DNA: TGTGCCAGCAGCTTAACCGACAGTTTGAACACTGAAGCTTTCTTT
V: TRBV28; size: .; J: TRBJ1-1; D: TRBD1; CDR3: CASSLSGGRSEAFF; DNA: TGTGCCAGCAGTTTATCAGGGGGCCGGTCTGAAGCTTTCTTT
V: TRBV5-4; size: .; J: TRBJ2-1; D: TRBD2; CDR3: CASSPELAGAGDEQFF; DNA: TGTGCCAGCAGCCCGGAACTAGCGGGAGCGGGGGATGAGCAGTTCTTC
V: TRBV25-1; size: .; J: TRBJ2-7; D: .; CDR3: CASSVGTSSYEQYF; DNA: TGTGCCAGCAGTGTCGGTACGAGCTCCTACGAGCAGTACTTC
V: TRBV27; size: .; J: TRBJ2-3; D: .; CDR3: CASSWVGTDTQYF; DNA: TGTGCCAGCAGTTGGGTCGGGACAGATACGCAGTATTTT
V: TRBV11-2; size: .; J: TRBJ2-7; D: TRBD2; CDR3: CASSLVWGLAGKSSYEQYF; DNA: TGTGCCAGCAGCTTAGTGTGGGGACTAGCGGGGAAGAGCTCCTACGAGCAGTACTTC
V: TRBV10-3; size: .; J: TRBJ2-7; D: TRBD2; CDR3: CASNSGMRSEQYF; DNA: TGTGCCTCCAATAGCGGGATGAGGTCCGAGCAGTACTTC
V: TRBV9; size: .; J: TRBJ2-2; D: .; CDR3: CASSDQWGNTGELFF; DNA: TGTGCCAGCAGCGATCAGTGGGGGAACACCGGGGAGCTGTTTTTT
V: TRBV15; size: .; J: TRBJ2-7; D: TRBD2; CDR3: CATSRVPLAGDREQYF; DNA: TGTGCCACCAGCAGAGTTCCGCTAGCGGGAGACCGAGAGCAGTACTTC
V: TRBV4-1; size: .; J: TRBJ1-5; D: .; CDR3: CASSPRETNQPQHF; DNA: TGCGCCAGCAGCCCCCGGGAGACTAATCAGCCCCAGCATTTT
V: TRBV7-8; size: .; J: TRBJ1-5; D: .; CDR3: CASSSRTAQPQHF; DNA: TGTGCCAGCAGCTCCCGGACGGCTCAGCCCCAGCATTTT
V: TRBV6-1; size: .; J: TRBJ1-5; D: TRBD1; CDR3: CASSGTGNQPQHF; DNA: TGTGCCAGCAGTGGGACAGGGAATCAGCCCCAGCATTTT
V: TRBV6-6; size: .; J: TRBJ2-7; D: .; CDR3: CASSYAPGKMTYEQYF; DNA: TGTGCCAGCAGTTACGCGCCCGGCAAAATGACCTACGAGCAGTACTTC
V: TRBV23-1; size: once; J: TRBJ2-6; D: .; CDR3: CASSRQHTQQSRANVLTF; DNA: TGCGCCAGCAGTAGGCAACATACGCAACAAAGTCGGGCCAACGTCCTGACTTTC
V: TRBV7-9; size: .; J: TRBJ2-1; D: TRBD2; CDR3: CASCGAGGPDEQFF; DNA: TGTGCCAGCTGCGGGGCGGGAGGCCCCGATGAGCAGTTCTTC
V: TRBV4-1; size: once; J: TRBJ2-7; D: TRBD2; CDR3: CASSPRTSGDEQYF; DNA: TGCGCCAGCAGCCCCCGGACTAGCGGGGACGAGCAGTACTTC
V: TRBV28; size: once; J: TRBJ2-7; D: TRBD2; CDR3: CASSLPLAVSSYEQYF; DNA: TGTGCCAGCAGTTTGCCTCTAGCGGTGAGCTCCTACGAGCAGTACTTC
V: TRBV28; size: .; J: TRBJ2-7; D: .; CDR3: CASSFEEFYEQYF; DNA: TGTGCCAGCAGTTTCGAAGAATTCTACGAGCAGTACTTC
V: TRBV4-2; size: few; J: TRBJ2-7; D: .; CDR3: CASSGVTYEQYF; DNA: TGTGCCAGCAGCGGGGTTACCTACGAGCAGTACTTC
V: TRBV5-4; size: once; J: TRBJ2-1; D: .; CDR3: CASSLAREQFF; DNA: TGTGCCAGCAGCTTGGCGCGTGAGCAGTTCTTC
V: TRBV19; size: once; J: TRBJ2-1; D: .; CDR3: CASSIGTLNEQFF; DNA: TGTGCCAGTAGTATAGGTACCCTCAATGAGCAGTTCTTC
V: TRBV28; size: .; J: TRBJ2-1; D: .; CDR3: CASRRGYNEQFF; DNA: TGTGCCAGCAGGAGGGGGTACAATGAGCAGTTCTTC
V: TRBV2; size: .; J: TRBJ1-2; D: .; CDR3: CASRGVNSPNYGYTF; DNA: TGTGCCAGCAGGGGGGTGAACAGTCCTAACTATGGCTACACCTTC
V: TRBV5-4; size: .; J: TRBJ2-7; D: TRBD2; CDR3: CASSPVLAGGGEQYF; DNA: TGTGCCAGCAGCCCGGTGCTAGCGGGAGGAGGCGAGCAGTACTTC
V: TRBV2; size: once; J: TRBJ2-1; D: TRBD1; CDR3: CASSDWTGGREQFF; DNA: TGTGCCAGCAGTGATTGGACAGGGGGCCGTGAGCAGTTCTTC
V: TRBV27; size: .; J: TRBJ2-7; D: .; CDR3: CASSFGTNYEQYF; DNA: TGTGCCAGCAGTTTCGGGACCAACTACGAGCAGTACTTC
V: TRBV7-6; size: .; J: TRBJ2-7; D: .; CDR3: CASSLSGGTYEQYF; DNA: TGTGCCAGCAGCTTATCAGGAGGGACCTACGAGCAGTACTTC
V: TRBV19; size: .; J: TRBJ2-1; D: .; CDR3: CASSIGNEQFF; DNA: TGTGCCAGTAGTATCGGCAATGAGCAGTTCTTC
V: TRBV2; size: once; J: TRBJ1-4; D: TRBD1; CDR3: CASSPLSGTGGEKLFF; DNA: TGTGCCAGCAGCCCACTTTCCGGGACAGGGGGCGAAAAACTGTTTTTT
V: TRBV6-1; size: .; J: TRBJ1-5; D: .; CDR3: CASSEWPQPQHF; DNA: TGTGCCAGCAGTGAATGGCCCCAGCCCCAGCATTTT
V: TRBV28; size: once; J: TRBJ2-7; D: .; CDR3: CASSSERVEYEQYF; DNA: TGTGCCAGCAGTAGCGAGCGGGTGGAGTACGAGCAGTACTTC